Given below is one T cell receptor (beta chain) in context. Antigen: not known. V was trimmed by 4 bases and J by 1 base, leaving 8 bases between them. CDR3 length: 13 amino acids. In germline, CDR1 is SGHRS, CDR2 YFSETQ. The sort gate was single viable CD3+CD4+CD8-CD45RO+ cells for memory CD4+ T cells. CD4+ T cells were isolated by positive magnetic selection. Data came from immunoSEQ multiplex PCR; TCRdb stores just in-frame clones and leaves some out. The top ten hold 3.6% of the sample, which has about 100,000 clones, about four fifths seen once. The data stem from a study of memory CD4+ T cells and cytomegalovirus serostatus. Background on the study: Donors were healthy Belgian adults, 9 CMV seropositive and about two dozen seronegative.

Study-wide points: Suggested: most of the CMV-linked TCR signature lies in CD4+ memory cells.

V gene TRBV5-1 combines with J gene TRBJ1-1; no clear D. The material sequenced was memory CD4+ T cells from blood. The sequence derives from an adult in good health and CMV-seropositive. The CDR3 bases are TGCGCCAGCAGCCCCGTCGCGAACACTGAAGCTTTCTTT. Translation: CASSPVANTEAFF.